These T cell receptor beta chains were read from a single sample in a study of blood T cells in healthy people across ages. Via MiXCR, TCRdb re-called the 5' RACE reads, giving one row per CDR3 protein. This table holds about 810,000 distinct CDR3 sequences, 36% found once. Sequences were obtained from blood. The source of these receptors is a man between 18 and 29 years old in good health. Each CDR3 is given with its conserved first and last residue. The order of the fields is J gene, D gene, V gene, CDR3 protein. D genes are given only for firm matches.

TRBJ2-1 NA TRBV5-6 CASSTQGNAYNEQFF
TRBJ2-1 TRBD2 TRBV27 CASSLGTSGGRNEQFF
TRBJ2-3 NA TRBV20-1 CSARDRLDTQYF
TRBJ1-1 NA TRBV20-1 CSARGQYTEAFF
TRBJ2-3 TRBD2 TRBV6-2/TRBV6-3 CASSTRGLAGDTQYF
TRBJ1-4 NA TRBV12-3/TRBV12-4 CASSHREGEKLFF
TRBJ2-5 NA TRBV12-3/TRBV12-4 CASSLSRGETQYF
TRBJ2-3 NA TRBV18 CASSPRERTDTQYF
TRBJ2-3 TRBD1 TRBV4-3 CASSQDPGGADTQYF
TRBJ2-5 NA TRBV6-6 CASSYLQYNEQYF
TRBJ1-2 NA TRBV20-1 CSAIYRGYGYTF
TRBJ1-5 NA TRBV27 CASSLSLGGNQPQHF
TRBJ2-1 NA TRBV21-1 CASHSVGSRTFLNEQFF
TRBJ2-1 TRBD2 TRBV13 CASSLGTSGGRGVEQFF
TRBJ2-1 TRBD2 TRBV20-1 CSARPPASGTSGYNEQFF
TRBJ2-5 NA TRBV7-9 CASSLQARGDNEQYF
TRBJ1-6 NA TRBV4-2 CASSQGQSDNSPLHF
TRBJ2-3 NA TRBV2 CASSELWGTDTQYF
TRBJ1-1 NA TRBV4-3 CASSQSRGTEAFF
TRBJ1-5 NA TRBV4-2 CASSPNSVHQPQHF
TRBJ2-1 NA TRBV5-1 CASSSEANNEQFF
TRBJ1-2 TRBD1 TRBV18 CASSIRTGGGYTF
NA NA TRBV20-1 CSARQGKYYNEQYF
TRBJ2-2 NA TRBV14 CASRPSANTGELFF
TRBJ2-2 TRBD1 TRBV2 CASRTGAGVGELFF
TRBJ2-5 TRBD1 TRBV10-3 CAISESEGQAEETQYF
TRBJ2-7 NA TRBV2 CASSETGAYEQYF
TRBJ2-1 NA TRBV29-1 CSVSREGADYNEQFF
TRBJ1-2 NA TRBV7-2 CASSPRETGYGYTF
TRBJ2-5 NA TRBV10-3 CAISEVQDNEQYF
TRBJ2-5 TRBD2 TRBV6-6 CASTGGGTYEQYF
TRBJ2-1 TRBD1 TRBV4-3 CASSQLGAGTGYNEQFF
TRBJ2-1 NA TRBV4-3 CASSRGRGRNEQFF
TRBJ1-6 TRBD1 TRBV5-5 CASSSPGTGDRSPLHF
TRBJ1-5 TRBD1 TRBV4-3 CASSQRTGSGNQPQHF
TRBJ2-7 NA TRBV5-6 CASSLVWQNSYEQYF
TRBJ2-1 NA TRBV12-3/TRBV12-4 CASSPKKLGIHNEQFF
TRBJ2-1 NA TRBV6-2/TRBV6-3 CASSFQSTDAEQFF
TRBJ1-6 NA TRBV12-3/TRBV12-4 CASSPVYNSPLHF
TRBJ1-2 TRBD1 TRBV12-3/TRBV12-4 CASSFKPGGGYTF
TRBJ1-1 NA TRBV6-1 CASSGRQQLEAFF
TRBJ2-7 NA TRBV2 CASKQEDRSYEQYF
TRBJ1-5 TRBD1 TRBV6-6 CASSYSPGGSSQPQHF
TRBJ2-7 NA TRBV6-6 CASRDNPYEQYF
TRBJ2-7 TRBD2 TRBV7-9 CASSPGGPYEQYF
TRBJ1-1 NA TRBV19 CASSIPRGTEAFF
TRBJ2-5 NA TRBV7-2 CASSSVATQETQYF